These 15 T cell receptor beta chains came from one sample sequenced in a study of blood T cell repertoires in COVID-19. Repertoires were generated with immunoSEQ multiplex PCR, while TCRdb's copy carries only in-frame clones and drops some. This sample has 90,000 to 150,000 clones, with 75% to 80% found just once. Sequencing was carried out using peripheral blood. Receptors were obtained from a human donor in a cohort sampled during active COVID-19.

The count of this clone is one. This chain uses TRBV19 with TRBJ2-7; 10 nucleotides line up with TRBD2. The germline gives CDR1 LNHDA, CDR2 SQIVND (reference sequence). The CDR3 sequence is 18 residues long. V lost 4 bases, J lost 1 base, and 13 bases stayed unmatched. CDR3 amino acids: CASSRGPLKREGSYEQYF. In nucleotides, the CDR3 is TGTGCCAGTAGTAGAGGGCCCCTCAAGCGGGAGGGATCCTACGAGCAGTACTTC.

The CDR3 DNA reads as TGTGCCTGGAGTGTACGGCAGGGATACGAGCAGTACTTC. Translation gives CAWSVRQGYEQYF. The J gene is TRBJ2-7, the V gene TRBV30, with D perhaps matching TRBD1 (5 bases). Deletions cut 0 bases from V and 4 bases from J, with 10 bases between. Germline-derived CDR1 and CDR2 are GTSNPN and SVGIG (reference sequence). The CDR3 sequence is 13 residues long.

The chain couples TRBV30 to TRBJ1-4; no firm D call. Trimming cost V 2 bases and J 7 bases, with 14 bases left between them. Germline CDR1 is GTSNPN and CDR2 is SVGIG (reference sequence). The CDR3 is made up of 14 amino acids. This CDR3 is CAWSSDRAGEKLFF. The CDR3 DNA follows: TGTGCCTGGAGTTCGGACCGGGCGGGTGAAAAACTGTTTTTT.

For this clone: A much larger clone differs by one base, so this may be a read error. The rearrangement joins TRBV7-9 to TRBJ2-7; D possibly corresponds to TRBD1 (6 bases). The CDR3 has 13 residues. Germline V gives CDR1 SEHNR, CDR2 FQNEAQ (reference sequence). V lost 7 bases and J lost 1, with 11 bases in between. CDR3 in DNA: TGTGCCAGCACCGTACAGGGTTCCTACGAGCAGTACTTC. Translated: CASTVQGSYEQYF.

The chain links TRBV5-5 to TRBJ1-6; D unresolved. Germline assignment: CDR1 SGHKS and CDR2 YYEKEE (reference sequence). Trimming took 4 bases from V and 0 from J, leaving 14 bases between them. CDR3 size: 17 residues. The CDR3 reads CASSPTSSSSYNSPLHF. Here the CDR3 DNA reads TGTGCCAGCAGCCCGACATCCTCGAGCTCCTATAATTCACCCCTCCACTTT. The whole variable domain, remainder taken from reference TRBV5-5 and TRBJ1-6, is DAGVTQSPTHLIKTRGQQVTLRCSPISGHKSVSWYQQVLGQGPQFIFQYYEKEERGRGNFPDRFSARQFPNYSSELNVNALLLGDSALYLCASSPTSSSSYNSPLHFGNGTRLTVT.

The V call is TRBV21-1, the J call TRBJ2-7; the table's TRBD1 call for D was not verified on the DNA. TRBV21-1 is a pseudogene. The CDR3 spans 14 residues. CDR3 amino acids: CASSGRDSQYEQYF. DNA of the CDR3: TGTGCCAGCAGCGGCCGGGACAGCCAGTACGAGCAGTACTTC.

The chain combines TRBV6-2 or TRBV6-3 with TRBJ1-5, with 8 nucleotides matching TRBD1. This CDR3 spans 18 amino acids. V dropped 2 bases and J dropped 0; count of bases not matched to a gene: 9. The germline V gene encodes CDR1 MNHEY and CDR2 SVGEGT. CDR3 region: CASSYDRGRGYSNQPQHF. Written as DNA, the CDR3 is TGTGCCAGCAGTTACGACAGGGGAAGAGGGTATAGCAATCAGCCCCAGCATTTT.

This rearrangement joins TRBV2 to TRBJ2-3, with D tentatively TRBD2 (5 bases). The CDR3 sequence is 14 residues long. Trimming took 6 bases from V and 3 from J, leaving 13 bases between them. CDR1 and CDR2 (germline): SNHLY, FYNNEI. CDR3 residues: CASRDGVWTDTQYF. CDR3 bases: TGTGCCAGCAGGGACGGGGTCTGGACAGATACGCAGTATTTT.

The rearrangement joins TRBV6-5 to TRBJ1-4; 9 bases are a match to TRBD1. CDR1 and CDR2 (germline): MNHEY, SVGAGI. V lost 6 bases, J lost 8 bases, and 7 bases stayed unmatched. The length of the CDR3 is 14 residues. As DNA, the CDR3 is TGTGCCAGCAGGCCGACAGGGGGTGGGGAAAAACTGTTTTTT. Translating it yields CASRPTGGGEKLFF.

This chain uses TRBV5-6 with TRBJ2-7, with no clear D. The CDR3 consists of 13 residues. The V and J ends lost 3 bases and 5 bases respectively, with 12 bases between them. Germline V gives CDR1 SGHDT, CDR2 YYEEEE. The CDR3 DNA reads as TGTGCCAGCAGCTCGGTAGTTTCGAACGAGCAGTACTTC. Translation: CASSSVVSNEQYF.

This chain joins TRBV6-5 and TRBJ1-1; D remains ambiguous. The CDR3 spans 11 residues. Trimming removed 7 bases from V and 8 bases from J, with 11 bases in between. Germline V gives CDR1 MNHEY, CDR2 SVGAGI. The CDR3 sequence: CASNQVREAFF. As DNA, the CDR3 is TGTGCCAGCAATCAAGTCAGGGAAGCTTTCTTT.

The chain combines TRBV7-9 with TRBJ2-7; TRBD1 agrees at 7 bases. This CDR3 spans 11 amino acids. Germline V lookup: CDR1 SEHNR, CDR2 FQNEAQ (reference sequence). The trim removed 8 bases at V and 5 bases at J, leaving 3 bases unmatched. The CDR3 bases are TGTGCCAGCCGAGGGGGCGACGAGCAGTACTTC. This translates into CASRGGDEQYF.

CDR3 DNA: TGTGCCAGTAGTAACCGGGCGGGGGAGCAGTACTTC. It is translated as CASSNRAGEQYF. The J gene is TRBJ2-7, the V gene TRBV19; possible D gene TRBD2, 6 bases. Deletions cut 4 bases from V and 7 bases from J, with 11 bases between. The CDR3 covers 12 residues. Germline V lookup: CDR1 LNHDA, CDR2 SQIVND (reference sequence).

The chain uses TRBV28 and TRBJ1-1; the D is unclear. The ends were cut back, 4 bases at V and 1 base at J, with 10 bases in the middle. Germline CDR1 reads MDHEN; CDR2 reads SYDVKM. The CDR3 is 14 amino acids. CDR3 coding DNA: TGTGCCAGCAGTTCGACACTGAAGAACACTGAAGCTTTCTTT. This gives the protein CASSSTLKNTEAFF.

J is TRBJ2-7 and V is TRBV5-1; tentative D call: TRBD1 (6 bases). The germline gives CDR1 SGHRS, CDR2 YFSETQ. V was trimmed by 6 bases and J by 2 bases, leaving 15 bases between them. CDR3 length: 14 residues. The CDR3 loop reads CASKSGAEAYEQYF. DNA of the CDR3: TGCGCCAGCAAGTCAGGGGCAGAGGCCTACGAGCAGTACTTC.